This entry describes one T cell receptor beta chain. What this receptor recognizes is not known. The input lacks base qualities; no much larger clone sits a single base away. This sample was taken from a study of a mutant IDH1 vaccine in newly diagnosed glioma (dated by TCRdb to 2020 to 2022). In terms of the full investigation: Patients were given eight vaccinations, in weeks 1, 3, 5, 7, 11, 15, 19 and 23, which matched visits V03 through V10. Peripheral blood samples were drawn at six visits, namely V03 (baseline), V05, V07, V10, V12 and V13. In the chemotherapy-containing groups, vaccination started alongside temozolomide cycles, whereas in patients who had radiotherapy alone it started 4-6 weeks after radiotherapy. Before enrollment, most patients had been given radiochemotherapy with temozolomide as standard therapy, while the rest had received either radiotherapy alone or temozolomide alone. For exploratory analyses, under 30 treated patients had longitudinal TCRB deep sequencing done wherever samples were available. Of the 32 patients who were treated, around 62% were male and around 40% were female, and the mean age was about 40 years.

The time point label, as the study defines it: week 11, during vaccination. Every vaccine dose consisted of 300 ug of a 20-mer mutant IDH1 peptide in Montanide, administered subcutaneously together with topical imiquimod. The donors had newly diagnosed IDH1-mutant astrocytomas of WHO grade 3 or 4 that showed loss of nuclear ATRX. The samples were drawn from NOA16, a multicentre, single-arm, open-label phase I trial in Germany that tested a mutant IDH1 peptide vaccine in humans for the first time. Genomic DNA for TCRB sequencing was extracted from EDTA blood using the DNeasy Blood and Tissue Kit. Findings and caveats that apply to the study as a whole: Pseudoprogression seemed to be unrelated to changes in the top peripheral T cell clonotypes found by TCRB sequencing. Immune responses induced by the vaccine were seen in 90% to 95% of patients across multiple MHC alleles. The authors stated that sample limitations prevented analyses of patient blood samples from being reproduced. Availability determined which PBMC samples were chosen for TCRB deep sequencing.

V lost 0 bases and J lost 5 bases; the stretch between them is 6 bases long. For CDR1 and CDR2, the germline V gene lists LGHNA and YNFKEQ. The CDR3 runs 13 residues from the cysteine to the phenylalanine. The kept DNA is CDR3 alone, 39 bases in frame from the first base. Libraries were constructed by the immunoSEQ multiplex PCR assay. Rearranged TCR beta chain sequences were amplified using the hsTCRB Kit according to the manufacturer's protocol. Sequencing of TCRB libraries was carried out on an Illumina MiSeq. Per the authors' processing: The kit vendor's proprietary platform handled demultiplexing, trimming and gene mapping. Not all clones reach the TCRdb copy of this immuneACCESS table, which keeps in-frame sequences only. Checked studies attribute under half of the gap to unresolved V genes and leave the rest unexplained. The DNA gave D and trimming, while V, J and clone size come from that table. The sample contains around 65,000 clones, about four fifths of them found a single time. Around 6.5% of the sample is taken by the ten largest.

This sequence was found in a man between 45 and 60 years old with glioma. The chain is encoded by TRBV4-2 joined to TRBJ2-3, with the D segment identity uncertain. Sequenced here: PBMCs, sampled from a glioma patient whose treatment included an IDH1 peptide vaccine. The CDR3 corresponds to CASSQDSRDTQYF. The bases read TGTGCCAGCAGCCAAGACTCAAGAGATACGCAGTATTTT.